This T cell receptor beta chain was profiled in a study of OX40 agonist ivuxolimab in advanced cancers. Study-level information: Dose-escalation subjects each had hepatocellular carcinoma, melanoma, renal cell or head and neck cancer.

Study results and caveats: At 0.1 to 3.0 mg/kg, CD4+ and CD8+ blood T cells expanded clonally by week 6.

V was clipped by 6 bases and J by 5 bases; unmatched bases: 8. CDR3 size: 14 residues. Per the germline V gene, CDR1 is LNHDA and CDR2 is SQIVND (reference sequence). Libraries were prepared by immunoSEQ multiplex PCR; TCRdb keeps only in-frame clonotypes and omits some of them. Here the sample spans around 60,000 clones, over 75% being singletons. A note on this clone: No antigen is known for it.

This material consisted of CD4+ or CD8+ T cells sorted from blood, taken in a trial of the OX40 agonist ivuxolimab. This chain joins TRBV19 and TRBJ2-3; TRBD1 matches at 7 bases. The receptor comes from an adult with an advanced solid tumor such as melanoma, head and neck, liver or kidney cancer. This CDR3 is CASRKGAQEDTQYF. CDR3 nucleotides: TGTGCCAGTAGAAAGGGGGCGCAAGAAGATACGCAGTATTTT.